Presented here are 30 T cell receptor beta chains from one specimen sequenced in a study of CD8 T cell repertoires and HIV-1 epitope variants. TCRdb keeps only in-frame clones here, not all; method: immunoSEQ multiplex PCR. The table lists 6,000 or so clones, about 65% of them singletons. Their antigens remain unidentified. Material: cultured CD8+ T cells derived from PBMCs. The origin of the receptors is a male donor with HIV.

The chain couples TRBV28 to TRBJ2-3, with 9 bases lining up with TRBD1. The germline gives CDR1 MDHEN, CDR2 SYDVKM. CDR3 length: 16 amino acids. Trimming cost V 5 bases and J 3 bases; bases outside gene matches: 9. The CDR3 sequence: CASSPAHRGQTDTQYF. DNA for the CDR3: TGTGCCAGCAGTCCGGCCCACAGGGGGCAGACAGATACGCAGTATTTT.

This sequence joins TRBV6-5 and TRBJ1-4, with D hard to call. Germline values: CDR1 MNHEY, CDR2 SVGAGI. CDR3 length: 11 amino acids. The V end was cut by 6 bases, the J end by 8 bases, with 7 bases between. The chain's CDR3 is CASRAREKLFF. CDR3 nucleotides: TGTGCCAGCAGGGCCCGGGAAAAACTGTTTTTT.

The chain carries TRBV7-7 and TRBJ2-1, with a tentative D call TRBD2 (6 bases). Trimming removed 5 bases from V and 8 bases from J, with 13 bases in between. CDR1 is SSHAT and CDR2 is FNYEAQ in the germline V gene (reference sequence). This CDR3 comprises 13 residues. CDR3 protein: CASSTGGPDEQFF. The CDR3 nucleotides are TGTGCCAGCAGCACCGGGGGTCCCGATGAGCAGTTCTTC.

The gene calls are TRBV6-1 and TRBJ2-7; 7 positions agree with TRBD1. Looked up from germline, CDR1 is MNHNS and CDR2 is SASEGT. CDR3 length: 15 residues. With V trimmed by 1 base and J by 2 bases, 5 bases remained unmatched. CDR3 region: CASSEGVTGTYEQYF. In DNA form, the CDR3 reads TGTGCCAGCAGTGAAGGGGTGACAGGGACCTACGAGCAGTACTTC.

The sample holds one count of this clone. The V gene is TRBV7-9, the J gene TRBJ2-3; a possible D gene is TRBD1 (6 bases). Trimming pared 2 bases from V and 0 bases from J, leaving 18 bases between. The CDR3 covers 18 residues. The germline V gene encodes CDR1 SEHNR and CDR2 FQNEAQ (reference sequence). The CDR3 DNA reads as TGTGCCAGCAGCTTAAGGATCGGCTGGCAGGGGAGCACAGATACGCAGTATTTT. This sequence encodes CASSLRIGWQGSTDTQYF. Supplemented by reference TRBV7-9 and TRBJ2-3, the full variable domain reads DTGVSQNPRHKITKRGQNVTFRCDPISEHNRLYWYRQTLGQGPEFLTYFQNEAQLEKSRLLSDRFSAERPKGSFSTLEIQRTEQGDSAMYLCASSLRIGWQGSTDTQYFGPGTRLTVL.

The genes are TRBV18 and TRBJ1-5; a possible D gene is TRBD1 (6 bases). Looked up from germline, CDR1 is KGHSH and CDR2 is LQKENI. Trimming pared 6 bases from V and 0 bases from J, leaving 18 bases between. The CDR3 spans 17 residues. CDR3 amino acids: CASSQGRETYSNQPQHF. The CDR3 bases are TGTGCCAGCTCCCAGGGGCGGGAGACTTATAGCAATCAGCCCCAGCATTTT.

The chain's CDR3 is CASSLVGTGYGYTF. CDR3 bases: TGTGCCAGCAGTTTGGTGGGGACAGGCTATGGCTACACCTTC. V usage is TRBV28 and J usage is TRBJ1-2; 8 bases are shared with TRBD1. CDR1 and CDR2 from the germline V gene are MDHEN and SYDVKM. The CDR3 has 14 amino acids. With 3 bases clipped from V and 4 bases from J, the junction kept 4 bases outside the gene matches.

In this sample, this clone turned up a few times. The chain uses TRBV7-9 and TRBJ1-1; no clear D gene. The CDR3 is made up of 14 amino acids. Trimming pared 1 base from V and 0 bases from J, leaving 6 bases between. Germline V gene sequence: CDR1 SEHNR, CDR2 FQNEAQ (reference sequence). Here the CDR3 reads CASSLGALNTEAFF. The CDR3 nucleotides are TGTGCCAGCAGCTTAGGCGCCTTGAACACTGAAGCTTTCTTT.

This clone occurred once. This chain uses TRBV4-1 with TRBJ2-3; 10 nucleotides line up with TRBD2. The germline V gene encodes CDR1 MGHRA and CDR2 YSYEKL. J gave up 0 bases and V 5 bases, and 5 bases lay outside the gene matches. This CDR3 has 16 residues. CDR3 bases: TGCGCCAGCAGCTCCCGGACTAGCGGTAGCACAGATACGCAGTATTTT. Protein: CASSSRTSGSTDTQYF.

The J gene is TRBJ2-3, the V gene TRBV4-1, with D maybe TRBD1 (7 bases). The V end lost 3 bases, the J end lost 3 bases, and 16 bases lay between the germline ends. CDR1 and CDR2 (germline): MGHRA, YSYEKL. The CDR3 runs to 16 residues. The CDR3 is CASSHPRQGGTDTQYF. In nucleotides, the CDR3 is TGCGCCAGCAGCCACCCCCGACAGGGAGGTACAGATACGCAGTATTTT.

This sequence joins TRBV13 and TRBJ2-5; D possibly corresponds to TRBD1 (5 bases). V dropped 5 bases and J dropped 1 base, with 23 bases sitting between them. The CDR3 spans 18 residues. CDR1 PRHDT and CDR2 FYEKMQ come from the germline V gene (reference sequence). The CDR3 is CASSTAGPPSGAQETQYF. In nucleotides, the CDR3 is TGTGCCAGCAGCACGGCCGGGCCCCCAAGTGGGGCCCAAGAGACCCAGTACTTC. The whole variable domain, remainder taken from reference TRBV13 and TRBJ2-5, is AAGVIQSPRHLIKEKRETATLKCYPIPRHDTVYWYQQGPGQDPQFLISFYEKMQSDKGSIPDRFSAQQFSDYHSELNMSSLELGDSALYFCASSTAGPPSGAQETQYFGPGTRLLVL.

Here the CDR3 DNA reads TGTGCCAGCAGTTTGACGACAGGGTATTACGACGAGCAGTACTTC. Its protein is CASSLTTGYYDEQYF. V usage is TRBV28 and J usage is TRBJ2-7; 7 bases agree with TRBD1. Trimming removed 3 bases from V and 5 bases from J; junction bases left unmatched: 10. Germline values: CDR1 MDHEN, CDR2 SYDVKM. The CDR3 is 15 amino acids.

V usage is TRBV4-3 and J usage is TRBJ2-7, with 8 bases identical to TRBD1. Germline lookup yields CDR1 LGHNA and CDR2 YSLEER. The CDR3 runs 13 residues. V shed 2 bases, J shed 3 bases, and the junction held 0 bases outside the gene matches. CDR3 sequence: CASSQTGGYEQYF. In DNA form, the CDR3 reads TGCGCCAGCAGCCAAACAGGGGGCTACGAGCAGTACTTC.

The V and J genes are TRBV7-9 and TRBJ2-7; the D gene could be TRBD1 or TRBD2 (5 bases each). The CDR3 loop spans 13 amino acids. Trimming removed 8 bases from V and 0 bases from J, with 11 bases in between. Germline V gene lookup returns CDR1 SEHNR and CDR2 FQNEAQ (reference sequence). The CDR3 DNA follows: TGTGCCAGCGAGACTGGGACCTCCTACGAGCAGTACTTC. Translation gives CASETGTSYEQYF.

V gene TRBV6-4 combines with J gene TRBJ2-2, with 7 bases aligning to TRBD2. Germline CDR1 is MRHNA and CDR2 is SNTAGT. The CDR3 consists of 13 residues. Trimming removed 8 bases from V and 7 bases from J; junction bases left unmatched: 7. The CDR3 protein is CASGGGYDGELFF. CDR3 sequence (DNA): TGTGCCAGCGGGGGGGGATACGACGGGGAGCTGTTTTTT.

The CDR3 loop reads CASSPNLSSMNTEAFF. The CDR3 coding sequence is TGTGCCAGCAGCCCGAACCTCTCATCTATGAACACTGAAGCTTTCTTT. The chain recombines TRBV28 with TRBJ1-1; D call uncertain. The V end was cut by 6 bases, the J end by 0 bases, with 17 bases between. Germline loops: CDR1 MDHEN, CDR2 SYDVKM. CDR3 length: 16 residues.

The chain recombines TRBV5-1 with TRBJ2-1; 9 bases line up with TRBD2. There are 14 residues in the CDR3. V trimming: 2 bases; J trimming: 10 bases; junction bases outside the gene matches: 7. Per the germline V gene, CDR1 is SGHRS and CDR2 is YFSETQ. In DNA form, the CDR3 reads TGCGCCAGCAGCTTCGAGCGGGGGGAACGGGAGCAGTTCTTC. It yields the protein CASSFERGEREQFF.

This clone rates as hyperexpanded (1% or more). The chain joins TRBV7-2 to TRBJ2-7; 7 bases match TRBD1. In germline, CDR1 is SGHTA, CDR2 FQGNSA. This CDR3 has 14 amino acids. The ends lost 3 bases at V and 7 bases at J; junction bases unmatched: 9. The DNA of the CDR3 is TGTGCCAGCAGCTTGGGACAGTACCTTCGTGAGCAGTACTTC. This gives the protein CASSLGQYLREQYF.

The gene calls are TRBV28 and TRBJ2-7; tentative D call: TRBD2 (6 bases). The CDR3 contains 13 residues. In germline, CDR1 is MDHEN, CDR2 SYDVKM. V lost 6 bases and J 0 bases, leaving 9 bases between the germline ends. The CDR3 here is CASSPGSSYEQYF. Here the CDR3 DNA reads TGTGCCAGCAGCCCCGGGAGCTCCTACGAGCAGTACTTC. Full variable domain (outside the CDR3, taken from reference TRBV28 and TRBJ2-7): DVKVTQSSRYLVKRTGEKVFLECVQDMDHENMFWYRQDPGLGLRLIYFSYDVKMKEKGDIPEGYSVSREKKERFSLILESASTNQTSMYLCASSPGSSYEQYFGPGTRLTVT.

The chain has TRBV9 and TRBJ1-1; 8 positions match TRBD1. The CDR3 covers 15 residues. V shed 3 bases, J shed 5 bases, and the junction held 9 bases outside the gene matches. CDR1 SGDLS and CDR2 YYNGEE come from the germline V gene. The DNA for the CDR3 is TGTGCCAGCAGCGCGTCAGGGGGCTCGGGGACTGAAGCTTTCTTT. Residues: CASSASGGSGTEAFF.

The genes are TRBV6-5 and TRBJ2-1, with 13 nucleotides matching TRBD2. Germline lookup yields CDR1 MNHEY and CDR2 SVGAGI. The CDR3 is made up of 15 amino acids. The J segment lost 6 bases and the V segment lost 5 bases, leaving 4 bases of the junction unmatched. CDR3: CASSRLAGGLNEQFF. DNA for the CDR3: TGTGCCAGCAGTAGACTAGCGGGAGGTCTCAATGAGCAGTTCTTC.

In nucleotides, the CDR3 is TGTGCCAGCAGCTTGGCCAGGGCTAACTATGGCTACACCTTC. Amino acid sequence: CASSLARANYGYTF. The chain carries TRBV5-4 and TRBJ1-2, with D perhaps matching TRBD1 (5 bases). The germline V and J ends were trimmed by 0 bases and 0 bases, with 6 bases remaining between them. CDR3 size: 14 residues. Germline V lookup: CDR1 SGHNT, CDR2 YYREEE (reference sequence).

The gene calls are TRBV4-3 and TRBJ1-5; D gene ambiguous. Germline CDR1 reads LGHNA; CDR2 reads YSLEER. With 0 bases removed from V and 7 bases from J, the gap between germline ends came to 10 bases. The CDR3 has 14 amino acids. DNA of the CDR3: TGCGCCAGCAGCCAAGAGGTAGGTCTGCAGCCCCAGCATTTT. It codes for CASSQEVGLQPQHF.

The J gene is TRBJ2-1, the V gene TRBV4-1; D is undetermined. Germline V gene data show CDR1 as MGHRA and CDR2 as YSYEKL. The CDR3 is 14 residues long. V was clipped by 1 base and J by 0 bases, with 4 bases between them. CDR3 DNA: TGCGCCAGCAGCCAAGTTGCCTCCTACAATGAGCAGTTCTTC. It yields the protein CASSQVASYNEQFF.

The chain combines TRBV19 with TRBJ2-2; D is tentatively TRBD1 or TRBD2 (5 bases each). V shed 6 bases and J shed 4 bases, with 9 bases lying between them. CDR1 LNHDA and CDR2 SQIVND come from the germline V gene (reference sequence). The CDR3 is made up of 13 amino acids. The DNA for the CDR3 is TGTGCCAGTAGGGCAGGGAGCACCGGGGAGCTGTTTTTT. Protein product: CASRAGSTGELFF.

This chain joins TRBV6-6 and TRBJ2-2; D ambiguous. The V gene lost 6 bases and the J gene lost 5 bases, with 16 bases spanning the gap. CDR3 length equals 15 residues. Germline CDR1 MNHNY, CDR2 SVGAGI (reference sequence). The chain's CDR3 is CASRITGSYTGELFF. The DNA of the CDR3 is TGTGCCAGCAGAATCACCGGAAGTTATACCGGGGAGCTGTTTTTT.

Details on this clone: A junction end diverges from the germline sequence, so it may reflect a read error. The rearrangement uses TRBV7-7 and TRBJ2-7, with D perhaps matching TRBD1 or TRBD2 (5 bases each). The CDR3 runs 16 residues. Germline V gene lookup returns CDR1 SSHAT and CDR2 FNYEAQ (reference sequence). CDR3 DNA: TGTGCTAGCAGCTTAGGGACCGGGACCCTTGCACACGAGCAGTACTTC. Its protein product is CASSLGTGTLAHEQYF.

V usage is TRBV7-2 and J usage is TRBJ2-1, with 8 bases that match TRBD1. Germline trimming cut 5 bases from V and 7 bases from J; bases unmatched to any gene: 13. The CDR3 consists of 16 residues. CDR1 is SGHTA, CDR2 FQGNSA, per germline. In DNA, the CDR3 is TGTGCCAGCAGCCCTCATATGGGGGACAGGACAAATGAGCAGTTCTTC. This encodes CASSPHMGDRTNEQFF.

This chain's CDR3 is CSGGTSGYNEQFF. CDR3 DNA sequence: TGCAGCGGCGGGACTAGCGGGTACAATGAGCAGTTCTTC. This chain connects TRBV29-1 to TRBJ2-1, with 12 nucleotides matching TRBD2. From germline, CDR1 is SQVTM and CDR2 ANQGSEA. The CDR3 totals 13 residues. The V segment lost 7 bases and the J segment 4 bases; nucleotides outside the gene matches: 2.

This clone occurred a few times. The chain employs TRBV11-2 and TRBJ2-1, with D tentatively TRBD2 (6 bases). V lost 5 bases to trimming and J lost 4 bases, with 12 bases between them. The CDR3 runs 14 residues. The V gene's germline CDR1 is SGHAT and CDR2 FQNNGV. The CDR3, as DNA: TGTGCCAGCAGCGGGGGACTTAATTACAATGAGCAGTTCTTC. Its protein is CASSGGLNYNEQFF. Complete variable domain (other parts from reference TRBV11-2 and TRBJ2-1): EAGVAQSPRYKIIEKRQSVAFWCNPISGHATLYWYQQILGQGPKLLIQFQNNGVVDDSQLPKDRFSAERLKGVDSTLKIQPAKLEDSAVYLCASSGGLNYNEQFFGPGTRLTVL.